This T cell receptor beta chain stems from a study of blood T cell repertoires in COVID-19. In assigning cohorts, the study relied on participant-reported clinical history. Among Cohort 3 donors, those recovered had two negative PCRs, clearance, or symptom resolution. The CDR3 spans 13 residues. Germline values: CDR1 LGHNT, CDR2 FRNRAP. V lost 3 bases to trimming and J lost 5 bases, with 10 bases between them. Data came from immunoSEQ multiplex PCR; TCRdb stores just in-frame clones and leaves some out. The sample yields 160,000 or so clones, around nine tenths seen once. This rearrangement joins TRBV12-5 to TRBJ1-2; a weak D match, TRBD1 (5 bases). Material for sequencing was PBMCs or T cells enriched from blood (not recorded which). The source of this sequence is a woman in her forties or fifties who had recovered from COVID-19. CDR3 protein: CASGFGGGYGYTF. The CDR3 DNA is TGTGCTAGTGGTTTCGGGGGTGGGTATGGCTACACCTTC.